Listed here are 3 T cell receptor beta chains from one sample, sequenced in a study of T cell responses to AZD1222 COVID-19 vaccine. Data came from immunoSEQ multiplex PCR; TCRdb stores just in-frame clones and leaves some out. Among roughly 160,000 clones listed, 80% to 90% were seen once. The sequencing here drew on peripheral blood, taken on day 0 of AZD1222 vaccination. These receptors were obtained from an adult in good health.

The chain carries TRBV28 and TRBJ1-2, with 9 nucleotides matching TRBD1. Trimming removed 2 bases from V and 6 bases from J; junction bases left unmatched: 10. The length of the CDR3 is 16 residues. Germline CDR1 and CDR2: MDHEN and SYDVKM. The CDR3 protein is CASSLRPSGQGNGYTF. The CDR3 DNA follows: TGTGCCAGCAGTTTAAGACCCTCGGGACAGGGTAATGGCTACACCTTC.

The genes are TRBV7-8 and TRBJ1-2, with D possibly matching TRBD1 (5 bases). Germline-derived CDR1 and CDR2 are SGHVS and FQNEAQ. The length of the CDR3 is 12 residues. Trimming took off 5 bases at V and 4 bases at J, with 8 bases between the two ends. CDR3 loop: CASSDRSYGYTF. The CDR3 bases are TGTGCCAGCAGCGACAGAAGCTATGGCTACACCTTC.

The CDR3 coding sequence is TGTGCCAGCAGCTCGACGCAAAATCCCAATCAGCCCCAGCATTTT. As protein: CASSSTQNPNQPQHF. J is TRBJ1-5 and V is TRBV5-5; D is unclear. In germline, CDR1 is SGHKS, CDR2 YYEKEE (reference sequence). Trimming took off 3 bases at V and 3 bases at J, with 13 bases between the two ends. This CDR3 has 15 amino acids.